The 10 T cell receptor beta chains in this list originate from one sample, sequenced in a study of shared clonotypes between healthy human individuals. Terminally differentiated effector memory CD45RA+ cells were excluded from the naive CD8 cells, which were CD45RO-negative and positively selected for CCR7. Measured with immunoSEQ multiplex PCR; TCRdb has only the in-frame clones, and not every one. Of 750,000 to 1,000,000 clones listed, about 92% are singletons. Specimen: naive CD8+ T cells sorted from blood. The source of these receptors is a man aged 30 to 45 in good health.

The chain joins TRBV11-2 to TRBJ1-2, with 10 bases that match TRBD1. CDR1 is SGHAT, CDR2 FQNNGV, per germline. V was clipped by 4 bases and J by 8 bases; unmatched bases: 7. The CDR3 totals 14 residues. CDR3 nucleotides: TGTGCCAGCAGCTCAGGACAGGGGGTGTTCGGCTACACCTTC. Its protein is CASSSGQGVFGYTF. The variable domain in full, with the rest retrieved from reference TRBV11-2 and TRBJ1-2, is EAGVAQSPRYKIIEKRQSVAFWCNPISGHATLYWYQQILGQGPKLLIQFQNNGVVDDSQLPKDRFSAERLKGVDSTLKIQPAKLEDSAVYLCASSSGQGVFGYTFGSGTRLTVV.

This clone came up once. This sequence joins TRBV30 and TRBJ2-3; 9 nucleotides agree with TRBD2. The germline gives CDR1 GTSNPN, CDR2 SVGIG (reference sequence). The CDR3 spans 14 residues. The ends lost 5 bases at V and 3 bases at J; junction bases unmatched: 6. The CDR3 DNA is TGTGCCTGGGCGGGAGGGCTCGTGACAGATACGCAGTATTTT. Translation gives CAWAGGLVTDTQYF.

This chain connects TRBV4-3 to TRBJ2-2; D not certain. The CDR3 has 14 residues. Between the trimmed V and J ends, which lost 4 bases and 8 bases, there was a span of 14 bases. Germline CDR1 LGHNA, CDR2 YSLEER. This chain's CDR3 is CASSRAPSDGELFF. CDR3 nucleotide sequence: TGCGCCAGCAGCCGAGCCCCCTCAGATGGGGAGCTGTTTTTT.

The V and J genes are TRBV10-3 and TRBJ2-7; tentative D call: TRBD2 (6 bases). The germline gives CDR1 ENHRY, CDR2 SYGVKD. This CDR3 contains 14 residues. V lost 3 bases and J 2 bases, leaving 11 bases between the germline ends. The CDR3 nucleotides read TGTGCCATCAGTGAAATAGCGGAACCCTACGAGCAGTACTTC. This gives the protein CAISEIAEPYEQYF.

The V and J genes are TRBV30 and TRBJ2-7; D gene uncertain. With 2 bases removed from V and 1 base from J, the gap between germline ends came to 9 bases. CDR3 length: 13 residues. Germline CDR1 GTSNPN, CDR2 SVGIG (reference sequence). The CDR3 protein is CAWSIDDSYEQYF. DNA of the CDR3: TGTGCCTGGAGTATAGATGATTCCTACGAGCAGTACTTC.

This clone occurred once. This specimen includes other DNA sequences encoding the same CDR3. The V call is TRBV11-2, the J call TRBJ2-7, with D possibly being TRBD1 or TRBD2 (5 bases each). CDR3 length: 13 amino acids. The V end lost 5 bases, the J end lost 3 bases, and 11 bases lay between the germline ends. CDR1 and CDR2 from the germline V gene are SGHAT and FQNNGV. CDR3 amino acids: CASSPGTNYEQYF. In DNA form, the CDR3 reads TGTGCCAGCAGCCCCGGGACCAACTACGAGCAGTACTTC.

CDR3 amino acids: CASSSQDLGNEQFF. CDR3 DNA sequence: TGTGCCAGCAGTTCACAGGATTTGGGCAATGAGCAGTTCTTC. The chain combines TRBV27 with TRBJ2-1, with D perhaps TRBD1 (5 bases). The CDR3 sequence is 14 residues long. Trimming removed 4 bases from V and 6 bases from J, with 13 bases in between. Germline V gene lookup returns CDR1 MNHEY and CDR2 SMNVEV (reference sequence).

This chain connects TRBV7-9 to TRBJ2-5; 10 bases line up with TRBD2. This CDR3 is built from 16 residues. V shed 0 bases and J 2 bases; nucleotides not matched to a gene: 3. Germline lookup yields CDR1 SEHNR and CDR2 FQNEAQ (reference sequence). The CDR3 nucleotides are TGTGCCAGCAGCTTAGCCCTAGCGGGAGAACAAGAGACCCAGTACTTC. Translation gives CASSLALAGEQETQYF.

V usage is TRBV4-1 and J usage is TRBJ1-2; possibly TRBD1 for D (5 bases). The CDR3 totals 14 residues. CDR1 and CDR2 from the germline V gene are MGHRA and YSYEKL. The germline V and J ends were trimmed by 4 bases and 6 bases, with 15 bases remaining between them. CDR3 region: CASSPVGVRDGYTF. The DNA of the CDR3 is TGCGCCAGCAGCCCTGTGGGGGTAAGGGATGGCTACACCTTC.

This clone has a handful of counts. This chain links TRBV19 with TRBJ2-7, with TRBD1 identical over 8 bases. The CDR3 length is 14 residues. After removal of 3 bases from V and 5 bases from J, the junction contained 6 bases not matched to a gene. Germline V gene lookup returns CDR1 LNHDA and CDR2 SQIVND (reference sequence). Here the CDR3 reads CASSIGDRGNEQYF. The CDR3 DNA reads TGTGCCAGTAGTATCGGTGACAGGGGCAACGAGCAGTACTTC.